This T cell receptor beta chain originates from a study of T cell changes during pregnancy in multiple sclerosis. Germline loops: CDR1 LNHDA, CDR2 SQIVND (reference sequence). CDR3 size: 17 residues. V shed 4 bases, J shed 1 base, and the junction held 9 bases outside the gene matches. Only in-frame clones appear in the TCRdb table, and some are missing; sequencing was by immunoSEQ multiplex PCR. The table records some 49,000 clones, 90% of them present only once. This clonotype originated in a female donor in good health, enrolled as a control in a pregnancy study. This material consisted of peripheral blood, taken after pregnancy. The chain has TRBV19 and TRBJ2-2; 7 bases agree with TRBD1. The CDR3 coding sequence is TGTGCCAGTAGTACCCTAAGGAACAGGGGGAACACCGGGGAGCTGTTTTTT. This sequence encodes CASSTLRNRGNTGELFF.